This T cell receptor beta chain was found in a study of T cell responses to AZD1222 COVID-19 vaccine. This clone was recorded once. No antigen is known for it. The data were produced by immunoSEQ multiplex PCR, yet TCRdb's version contains in-frame clones alone and is incomplete. The sample lists 65,000 to 90,000 clones; 85% to 90% were seen once. The CDR3 is 16 residues long. V lost 0 bases, J lost 8 bases, and 20 bases lay in between. CDR1 and CDR2 (germline): SGHRS, YFSETQ. General study points: Vaccine-associated CD4 TCRs spanned spike, dominant at 160-218 and 743-854.

This chain connects TRBV5-1 to TRBJ1-2; D unclear. Source: peripheral blood, taken on day 0 of AZD1222 vaccination. The clonotype was recovered from an adult in good health. The CDR3 DNA follows: TGCGCCAGCAGCTTGGATACGGGCTCGGTGTTGGGAGGCTACACCTTC. This codes for CASSLDTGSVLGGYTF.